Sequencing of this T cell receptor (beta chain) was carried out in a study of T cell responses to AZD1222 COVID-19 vaccine. Study-wide background: Second doses were pooled across both intervals (about 4 or about 12 weeks). Findings and limits, study-wide: The sample set comprised mostly white British donors with more females, and clonal diversity was possibly underestimated. Spike as a whole was targeted by vaccine-associated CD4 TCRs, dominant at 160-218 and 743-854.

A note on this clone: The antigen is not known.

The repertoire was sequenced with immunoSEQ multiplex PCR; TCRdb's copy has only in-frame clones and lacks some. The sample shows some 150,000 clones, 94% of them seen only once. With V trimmed by 6 bases and J by 5 bases, 11 bases remained unmatched. Germline V lookup: CDR1 KGHSH, CDR2 LQKENI. This CDR3 has 16 amino acids. The chain combines TRBV18 with TRBJ2-1; 9 nucleotides align to TRBD1. The sample was peripheral blood, taken on day 0 of AZD1222 vaccination. The clonotype comes from an adult in good health. The CDR3 DNA is TGTGCCAGCTCCCAAAAGGGGACAGGGACCCACAATGAGCAGTTCTTC. Its translation is CASSQKGTGTHNEQFF.